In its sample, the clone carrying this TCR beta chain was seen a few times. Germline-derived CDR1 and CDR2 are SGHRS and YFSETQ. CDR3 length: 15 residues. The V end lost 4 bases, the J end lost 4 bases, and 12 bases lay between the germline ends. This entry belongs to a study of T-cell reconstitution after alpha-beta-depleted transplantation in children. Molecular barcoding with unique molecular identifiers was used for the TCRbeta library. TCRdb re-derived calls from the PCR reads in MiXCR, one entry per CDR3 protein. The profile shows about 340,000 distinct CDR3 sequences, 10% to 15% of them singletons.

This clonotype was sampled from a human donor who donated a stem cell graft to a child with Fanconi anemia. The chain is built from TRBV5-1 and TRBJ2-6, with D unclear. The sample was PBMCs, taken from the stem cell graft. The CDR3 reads CASSPTSAGANVLTF. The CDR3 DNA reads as TGCGCCAGCAGCCCAACATCGGCCGGGGCCAACGTCCTGACTTTC.